Below are 3 T cell receptor beta chains sequenced from a single sample in a study of identical twins. TCRdb reanalysed the 5' RACE reads using MiXCR and keeps one entry per CDR3 protein. Here the sample spans around 650,000 distinct CDR3 sequences, 7.1% being singletons. The sample also formed part of further work on yellow fever vaccine responses in identical twins.

The specimen sequenced was PBMCs. These receptors originate from a woman younger than 35 in good health.

The chain carries TRBV7-9 and TRBJ2-3; 10 nucleotides align to TRBD2. The CDR3 spans 16 residues. Germline lookup yields CDR1 SEHNR and CDR2 FQNEAQ (reference sequence). The V gene end was trimmed by 5 bases and the J gene end by 8 bases; junction bases not matched to a gene: 13. In nucleotides, the CDR3 is TGTGCCAGCAGCCCTCCTAGCGGGAGCCCCATAGGTACGCAGTATTTT. Residues: CASSPPSGSPIGTQYF.

The chain couples TRBV20-1 to TRBJ1-5; D remains unclear. Germline CDR1 reads DFQATT; CDR2 reads SNEGSKA (reference sequence). The CDR3 loop spans 16 amino acids. V lost 5 bases and J lost 2, with 19 bases in between. The chain's CDR3 is CSARGPGKVGNQPQHF. CDR3 sequence (DNA): TGCAGTGCTCGCGGACCAGGCAAAGTAGGCAATCAGCCCCAGCATTTT.

This sequence joins TRBV15 and TRBJ2-3; 13 bases fit TRBD2. Germline lookup yields CDR1 LNHNV and CDR2 YYDKDF (reference sequence). The CDR3 length is 15 residues. V lost 8 bases to trimming and J lost 3 bases; unmatched junction nucleotides: 5. The CDR3 DNA reads as TGTGCCACCCAACGGACTAGCGGGAGTACAGATACGCAGTATTTT. It specifies CATQRTSGSTDTQYF.